Described below is a single T cell receptor (beta chain) sequence and its context. The entry originates in a study of identifying expanded T cells in peripheral blood. The V and J ends lost 3 bases and 8 bases respectively, with 15 bases between them. The CDR3 consists of 15 residues. Only in-frame clones appear in the TCRdb table, and some are missing; sequencing was by immunoSEQ multiplex PCR. The sample has tens of thousands of clones; 88% are singletons. The specimen sequenced was blood. The chain recombines TRBV5-3 with TRBJ1-6; weak D call: TRBD1 (6 bases). TRBV5-3 carries the ORF label, with uncertain function. The TCR originated in a person aged 18 to 75 in good health. The CDR3: CARSYSGTRYSPLHF. The CDR3 bases are TGTGCCAGAAGCTACTCTGGGACAAGATATTCACCCCTCCACTTT.